Reported below is one T cell receptor beta chain. These data originate in a study of blood T cell repertoires in COVID-19. Study background: Samples of COVID-19 (acute and convalescent) were obtained from the United States, Italy and Spain. Sources were T cells, B-cell-depleted T cells, or PBMCs; the material itself was cDNA or gDNA.

Original methodology: Estimation of nucleated cell counts relied on the amplification of reference gene primers. Measured with immunoSEQ multiplex PCR; TCRdb has only the in-frame clones, and not every one. V, J and clone size derive from that table, while D and trimming were established from the DNA sequence. The sample includes about 220,000 clones, about 78% of them seen just once. The clonotype comes from a woman in her 70s with acute or convalescent COVID-19. Sequences were obtained from peripheral blood.

This CDR3 is CSVWDRANGYTF. The CDR3 nucleotides are TGCAGCGTCTGGGACAGGGCGAATGGCTACACCTTC. The V and J genes are TRBV29-1 and TRBJ1-2; 9 nucleotides line up with TRBD1. This CDR3 has 12 amino acids. CDR1 and CDR2 (germline): SQVTM, ANQGSEA. J was trimmed by 6 bases and V by 6 bases; bases with no gene match: 5.